This TCR beta chain was found in a study of blood T cell repertoires in COVID-19. Libraries were prepared by immunoSEQ multiplex PCR; TCRdb keeps only in-frame clonotypes and omits some of them. This table holds 310,000 or so clones, about 88% found once. This CDR3 region has 16 residues. Germline V CDR1 and CDR2: KGHDR, SFDVKD. Losses at the gene ends were 0 bases for V and 0 bases for J; bases not matched to a gene: 3. The sample comprised PBMCs or T cells enriched from blood (not recorded which). This rearrangement joins TRBV24-1 to TRBJ2-5; 7 nucleotides agree with TRBD2. The origin of this receptor is a woman between 35 and 50 years old who had recovered from COVID-19. CDR3 protein: CATSDLGLADQETQYF. CDR3 nucleotides: TGTGCCACCAGTGATTTGGGGCTAGCGGACCAAGAGACCCAGTACTTC.